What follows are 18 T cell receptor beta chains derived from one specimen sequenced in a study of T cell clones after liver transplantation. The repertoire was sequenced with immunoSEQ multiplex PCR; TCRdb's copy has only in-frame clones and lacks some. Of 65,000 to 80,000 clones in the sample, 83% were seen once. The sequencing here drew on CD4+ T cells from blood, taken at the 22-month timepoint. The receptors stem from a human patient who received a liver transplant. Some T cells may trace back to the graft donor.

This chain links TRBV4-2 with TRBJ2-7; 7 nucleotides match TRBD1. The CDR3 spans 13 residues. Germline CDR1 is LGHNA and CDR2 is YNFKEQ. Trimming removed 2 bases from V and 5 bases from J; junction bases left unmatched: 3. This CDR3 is CASSQTDRDEQYF. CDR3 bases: TGTGCCAGCAGCCAAACAGACAGGGACGAGCAGTACTTC.

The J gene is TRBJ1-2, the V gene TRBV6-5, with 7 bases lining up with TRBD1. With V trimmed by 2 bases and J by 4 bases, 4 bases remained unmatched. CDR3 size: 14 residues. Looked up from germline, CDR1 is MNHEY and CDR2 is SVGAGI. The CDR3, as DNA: TGTGCCAGCAGTTACAGACAGGGTAGCTATGGCTACACCTTC. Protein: CASSYRQGSYGYTF.

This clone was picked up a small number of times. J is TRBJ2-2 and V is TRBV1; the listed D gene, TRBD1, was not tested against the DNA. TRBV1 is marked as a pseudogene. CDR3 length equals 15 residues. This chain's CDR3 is CTSSQGDRDTGELFF. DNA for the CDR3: TGCACCAGCAGCCAAGGGGACAGGGACACCGGGGAGCTGTTTTTT.

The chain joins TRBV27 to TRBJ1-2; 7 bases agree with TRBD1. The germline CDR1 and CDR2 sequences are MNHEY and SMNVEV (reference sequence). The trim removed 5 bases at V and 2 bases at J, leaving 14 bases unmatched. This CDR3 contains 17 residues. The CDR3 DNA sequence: TGTGCCAGCAGTCCAAACCGGGACAGAGAATCGAACTATGGCTACACCTTC. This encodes CASSPNRDRESNYGYTF.

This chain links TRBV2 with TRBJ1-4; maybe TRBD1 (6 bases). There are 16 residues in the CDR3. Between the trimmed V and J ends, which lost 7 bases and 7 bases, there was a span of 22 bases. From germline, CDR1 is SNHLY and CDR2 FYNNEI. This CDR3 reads CASIGGPGAGTEKLFF. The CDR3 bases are TGTGCCAGCATTGGGGGCCCTGGGGCGGGGACTGAAAAACTGTTTTTT.

This CDR3 reads CASRDRGRVEAEAFF. The DNA for the CDR3 is TGTGCCAGCAGGGACAGGGGGCGGGTGGAGGCTGAAGCTTTCTTT. The rearrangement links TRBV28 to TRBJ1-1; 11 bases match TRBD1. Germline CDR1 is MDHEN and CDR2 is SYDVKM. Unmatched junction bases numbered 9, after V lost 6 bases and J lost 6 bases. This CDR3 has 15 residues.

The CDR3 region has the DNA TGTGCCAGCAGCGATCAGGGAAGGGATGAAAAACTGTTTTTT. Translated, it gives CASSDQGRDEKLFF. The chain recombines TRBV5-4 with TRBJ1-4; possible D gene TRBD1, 5 bases. This CDR3 spans 14 amino acids. Looked up from germline, CDR1 is SGHNT and CDR2 is YYREEE (reference sequence). The germline V and J ends were trimmed by 4 bases and 6 bases, with 13 bases remaining between them.

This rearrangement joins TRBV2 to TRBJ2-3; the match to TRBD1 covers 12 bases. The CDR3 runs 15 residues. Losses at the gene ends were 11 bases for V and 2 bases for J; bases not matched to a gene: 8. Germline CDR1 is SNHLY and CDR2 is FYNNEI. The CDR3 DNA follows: TGTGCCGGGTCCCGGGACAGGGGGCCCACAGATACGCAGTATTTT. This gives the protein CAGSRDRGPTDTQYF.

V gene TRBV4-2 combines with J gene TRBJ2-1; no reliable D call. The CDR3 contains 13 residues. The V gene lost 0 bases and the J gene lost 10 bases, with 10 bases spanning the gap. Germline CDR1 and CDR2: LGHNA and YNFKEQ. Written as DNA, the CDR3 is TGTGCCAGCAGCCAAGATACAGCGCGCGAGCAGTTCTTC. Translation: CASSQDTAREQFF.

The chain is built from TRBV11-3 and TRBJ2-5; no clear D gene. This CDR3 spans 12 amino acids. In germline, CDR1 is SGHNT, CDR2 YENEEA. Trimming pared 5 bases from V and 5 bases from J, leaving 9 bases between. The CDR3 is CASSDSSETQYF. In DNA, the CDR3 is TGTGCCAGCAGCGATTCTAGTGAGACCCAGTACTTC. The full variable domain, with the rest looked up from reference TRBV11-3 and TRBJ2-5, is EAGVVQSPRYKIIEKKQPVAFWCNPISGHNTLYWYLQNLGQGPELLIRYENEEAVDDSQLPKDRFSAERLKGVDSTLKIQPAELGDSAVYLCASSDSSETQYFGPGTRLLVL.

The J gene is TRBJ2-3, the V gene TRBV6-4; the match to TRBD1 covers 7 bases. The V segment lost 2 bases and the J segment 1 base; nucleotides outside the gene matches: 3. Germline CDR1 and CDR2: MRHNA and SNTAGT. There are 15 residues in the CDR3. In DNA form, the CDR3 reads TGTGCCAGCAGTGACAGAGACAGGGGCACAGATACGCAGTATTTT. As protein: CASSDRDRGTDTQYF.

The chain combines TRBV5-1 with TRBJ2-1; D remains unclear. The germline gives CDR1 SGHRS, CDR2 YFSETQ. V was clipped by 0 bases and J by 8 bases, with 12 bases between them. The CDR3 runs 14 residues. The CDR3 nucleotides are TGCGCCAGCAGCTTGGTCTCTAAGGTCGATGAGCAGTTCTTC. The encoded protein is CASSLVSKVDEQFF.

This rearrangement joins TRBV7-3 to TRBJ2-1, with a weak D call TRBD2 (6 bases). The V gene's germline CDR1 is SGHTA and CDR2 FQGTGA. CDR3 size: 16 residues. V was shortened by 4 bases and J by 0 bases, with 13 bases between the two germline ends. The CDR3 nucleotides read TGTGCCAGCAGCTCCCGGGGAGGCAGCTCCTACAATGAGCAGTTCTTC. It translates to CASSSRGGSSYNEQFF.

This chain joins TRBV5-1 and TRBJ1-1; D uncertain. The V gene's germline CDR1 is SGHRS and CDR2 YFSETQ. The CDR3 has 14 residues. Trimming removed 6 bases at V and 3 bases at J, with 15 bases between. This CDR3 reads CASTREDRDTEAFF. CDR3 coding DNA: TGCGCCAGCACGAGAGAAGACCGAGACACTGAAGCTTTCTTT.

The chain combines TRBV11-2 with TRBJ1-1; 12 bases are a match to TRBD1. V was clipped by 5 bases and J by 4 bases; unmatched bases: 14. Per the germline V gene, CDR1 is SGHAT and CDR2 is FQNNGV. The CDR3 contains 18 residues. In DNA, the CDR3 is TGTGCCAGCAGCCGTGCGAGGGGACAGGGGGCCTCGGGCACTGAAGCTTTCTTT. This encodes CASSRARGQGASGTEAFF.

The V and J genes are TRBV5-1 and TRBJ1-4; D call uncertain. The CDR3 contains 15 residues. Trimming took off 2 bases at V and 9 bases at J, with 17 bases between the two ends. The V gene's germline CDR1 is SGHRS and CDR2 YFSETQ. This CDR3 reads CASSFMPERDQKLFF. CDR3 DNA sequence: TGCGCCAGCAGCTTCATGCCAGAGAGGGATCAAAAACTGTTTTTT.

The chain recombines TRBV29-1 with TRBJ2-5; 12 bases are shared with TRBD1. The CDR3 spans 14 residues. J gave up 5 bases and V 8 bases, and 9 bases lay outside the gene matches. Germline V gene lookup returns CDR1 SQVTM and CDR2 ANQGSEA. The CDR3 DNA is TGCAGCTTAAGCCGGGACAGGGGGCTGGAGACCCAGTACTTC. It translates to CSLSRDRGLETQYF.

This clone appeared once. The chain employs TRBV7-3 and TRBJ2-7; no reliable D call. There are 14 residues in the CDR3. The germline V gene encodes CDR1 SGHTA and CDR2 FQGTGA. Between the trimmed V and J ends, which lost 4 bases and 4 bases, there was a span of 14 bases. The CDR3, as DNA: TGTGCCAGCAGCTCAATGCATGGGCCTTACGAGCAGTACTTC. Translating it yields CASSSMHGPYEQYF.